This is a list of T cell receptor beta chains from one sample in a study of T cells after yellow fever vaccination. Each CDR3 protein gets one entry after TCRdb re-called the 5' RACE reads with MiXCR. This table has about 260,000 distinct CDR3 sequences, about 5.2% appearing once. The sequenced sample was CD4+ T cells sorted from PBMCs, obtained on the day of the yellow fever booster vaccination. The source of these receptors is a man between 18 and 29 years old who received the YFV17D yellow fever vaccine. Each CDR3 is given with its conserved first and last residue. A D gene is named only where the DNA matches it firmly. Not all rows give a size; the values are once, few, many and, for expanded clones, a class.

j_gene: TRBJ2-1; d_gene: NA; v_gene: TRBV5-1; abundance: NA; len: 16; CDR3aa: CASSLESGPLYNEQFF; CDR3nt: TGCGCCAGCAGCTTGGAATCCGGACCGCTCTACAATGAGCAGTTCTTC
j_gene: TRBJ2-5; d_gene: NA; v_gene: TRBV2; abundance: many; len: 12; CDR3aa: CASTTTGETQYF; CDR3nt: TGTGCCAGCACCACAACAGGAGAGACCCAGTACTTC
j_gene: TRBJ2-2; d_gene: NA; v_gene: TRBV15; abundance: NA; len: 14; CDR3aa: CATGGGPNTGELFF; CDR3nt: TGTGCCACCGGGGGGGGGCCTAACACCGGGGAGCTGTTTTTT
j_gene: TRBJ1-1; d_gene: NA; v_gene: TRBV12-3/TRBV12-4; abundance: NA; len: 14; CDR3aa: CASSLDRVRSEAFF; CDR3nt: TGTGCCAGCAGTTTAGACAGGGTTAGGTCTGAAGCTTTCTTT
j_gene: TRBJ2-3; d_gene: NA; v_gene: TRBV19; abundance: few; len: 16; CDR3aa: CASSTFLTGSTDTQYF; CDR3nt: TGTGCCAGTAGTACCTTCTTGACAGGCAGCACAGATACGCAGTATTTT
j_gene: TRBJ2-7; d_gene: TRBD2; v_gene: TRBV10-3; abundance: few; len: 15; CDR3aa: CAIRRLAGGVDEQYF; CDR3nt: TGTGCCATCAGGAGACTAGCGGGGGGTGTCGACGAGCAGTACTTC
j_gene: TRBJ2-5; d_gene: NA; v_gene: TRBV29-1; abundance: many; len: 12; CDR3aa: CSVALFQETQYF; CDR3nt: TGCAGCGTTGCCCTGTTCCAAGAGACCCAGTACTTC
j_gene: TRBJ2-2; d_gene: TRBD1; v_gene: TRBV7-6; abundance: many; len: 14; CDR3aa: CASSLQGDTGELFF; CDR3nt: TGTGCCAGCAGCCTCCAGGGGGACACCGGGGAGCTGTTTTTT
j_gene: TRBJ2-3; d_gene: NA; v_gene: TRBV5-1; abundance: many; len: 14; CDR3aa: CASSPRQESDTQYF; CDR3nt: TGCGCCAGCAGCCCCCGACAGGAGTCAGATACGCAGTATTTT
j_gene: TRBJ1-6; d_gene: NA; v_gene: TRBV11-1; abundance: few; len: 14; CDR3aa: CASSLALAVEPLHF; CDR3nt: TGTGCCAGCAGCTTAGCGCTTGCGGTGGAGCCCCTCCACTTT
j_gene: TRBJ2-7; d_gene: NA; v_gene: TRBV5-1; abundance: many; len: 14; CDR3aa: CASSFSQAPDEQYF; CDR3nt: TGCGCCAGCAGCTTTTCCCAGGCTCCCGACGAGCAGTACTTC
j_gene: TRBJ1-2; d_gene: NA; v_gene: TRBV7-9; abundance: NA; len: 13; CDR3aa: CASSRDGSYGYTF; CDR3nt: TGTGCCAGCAGCCGCGACGGAAGCTATGGCTACACCTTC
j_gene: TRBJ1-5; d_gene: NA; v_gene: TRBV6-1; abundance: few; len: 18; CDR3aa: CASSEFPLTAGSAQPQHF; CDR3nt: TGTGCCAGCAGTGAATTCCCCCTAACGGCGGGTAGTGCTCAGCCCCAGCATTTT
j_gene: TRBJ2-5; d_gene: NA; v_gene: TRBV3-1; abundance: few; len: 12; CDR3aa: CASSQDIETQYF; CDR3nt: TGTGCCAGCAGCCAAGATATAGAGACCCAGTACTTC
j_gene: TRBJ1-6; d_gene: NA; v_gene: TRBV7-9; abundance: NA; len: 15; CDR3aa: CASSLDGVRNSPLHF; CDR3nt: TGTGCCAGCAGCTTAGACGGGGTAAGGAATTCACCCCTCCACTTT
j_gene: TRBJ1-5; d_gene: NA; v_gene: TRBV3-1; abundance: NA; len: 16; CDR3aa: CASSQTGGYSNQPQHF; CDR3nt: TGTGCCAGCAGCCAAACAGGCGGATATAGCAATCAGCCCCAGCATTTT
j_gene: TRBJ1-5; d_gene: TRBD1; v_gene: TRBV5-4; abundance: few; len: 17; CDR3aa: CASSLGGDRGGNQPQHF; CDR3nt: TGTGCCAGCAGCTTGGGGGGGGACAGGGGTGGCAATCAGCCCCAGCATTTT
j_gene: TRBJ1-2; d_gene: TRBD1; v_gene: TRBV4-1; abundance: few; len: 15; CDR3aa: CATRRDVQGRYGYTF; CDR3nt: TGCGCCACCCGGCGCGACGTACAGGGGAGGTATGGCTACACCTTC
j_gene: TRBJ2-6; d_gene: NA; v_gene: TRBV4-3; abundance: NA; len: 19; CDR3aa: CASSEGKRQGLPGANVLTF; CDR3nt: TGCGCCAGCAGCGAAGGAAAACGGCAGGGGCTTCCTGGGGCCAACGTCCTGACTTTC
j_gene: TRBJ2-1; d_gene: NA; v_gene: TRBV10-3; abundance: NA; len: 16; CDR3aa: CAISESTGSSYNEQFF; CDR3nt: TGTGCCATCAGTGAGTCGACCGGGAGCTCCTACAATGAGCAGTTCTTC
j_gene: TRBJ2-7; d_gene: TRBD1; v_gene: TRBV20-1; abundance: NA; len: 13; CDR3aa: CSAGTGGSLEQYF; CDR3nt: TGCAGTGCAGGGACAGGGGGGTCGTTGGAGCAGTACTTC
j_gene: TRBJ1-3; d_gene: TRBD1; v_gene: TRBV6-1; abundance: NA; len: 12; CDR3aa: CASGTALNTIYF; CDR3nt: TGTGCCAGCGGGACAGCTTTAAACACCATATATTTT
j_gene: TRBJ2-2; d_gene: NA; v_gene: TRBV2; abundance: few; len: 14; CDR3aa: CASSDRRGTGELFF; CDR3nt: TGTGCCAGCAGTGATCGGCGGGGCACCGGGGAGCTGTTTTTT
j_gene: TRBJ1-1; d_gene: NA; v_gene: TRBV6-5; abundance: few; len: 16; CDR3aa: CASSYSRRAMNTEAFF; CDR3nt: TGTGCCAGCAGTTACTCACGCAGGGCCATGAACACTGAAGCTTTCTTT
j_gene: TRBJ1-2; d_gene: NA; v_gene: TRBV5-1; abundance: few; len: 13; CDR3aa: CASSFTEDYGYTF; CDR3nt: TGCGCCAGCAGCTTCACAGAGGACTATGGCTACACCTTC
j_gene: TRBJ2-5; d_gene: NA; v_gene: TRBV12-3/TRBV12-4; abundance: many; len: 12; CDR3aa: CASAPGRETQYF; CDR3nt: TGTGCCAGCGCCCCCGGGCGAGAGACCCAGTACTTC
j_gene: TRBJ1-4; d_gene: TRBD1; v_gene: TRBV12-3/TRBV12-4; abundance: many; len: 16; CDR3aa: CASSSPRQGNQEKLFF; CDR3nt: TGTGCCAGCAGTTCCCCGCGACAGGGTAATCAAGAAAAACTGTTTTTT
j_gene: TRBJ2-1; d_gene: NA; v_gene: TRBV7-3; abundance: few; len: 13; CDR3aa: CASSSVTGDEQFF; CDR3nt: TGTGCCAGCAGCTCCGTTACCGGGGATGAGCAGTTCTTC